Included here is one TCR beta chain sequence, with context. The sample comes from a study of blood T cell repertoires in COVID-19. At the level of the study: COVID-19 samples collected from the United States, Italy and Spain covered acute and convalescent phases. Sources were T cells, B-cell-depleted T cells, or PBMCs; the material itself was cDNA or gDNA.

Authors' data handling: Reference gene primers were amplified, and this amplification served to estimate nucleated cell counts. Here immunoSEQ multiplex PCR was the method, and the copy in TCRdb shows in-frame clones only, minus some. The V and J calls and clone size come from that table; D and trimming were worked out from the DNA. The repertoire holds around 250,000 clones, with around 80% as singletons. This clonotype originated in a woman aged 18-29 years with acute or convalescent COVID-19. Specimen: peripheral blood.

DNA of the CDR3: TGCAGTGCTAGTGAGGGACAGCCCGAGTACTTC. This codes for CSASEGQPEYF. The chain uses TRBV20-1 and TRBJ2-7; 7 bases fit TRBD1. This CDR3 is 11 amino acids long. Trimming removed 3 bases from V and 11 bases from J; junction bases left unmatched: 7. The germline V gene has CDR1 DFQATT and CDR2 SNEGSKA (reference sequence).